Following are 24 T cell receptor beta chains from one sample sequenced in a study of T cell clonality in common variable immunodeficiency. Measured with immunoSEQ multiplex PCR; TCRdb has only the in-frame clones, and not every one. The specimen has around 81,000 clones, none found just once. Specimen: peripheral blood mononuclear cells. The receptors originated from a person aged 18 to 70 in good health.

This clone was picked up many times. The CDR3 end lies 3 residues beyond the end of the read and is filled in from the germline J gene. This sequence joins TRBV19 and TRBJ2-1, with 10 positions matching TRBD2. The germline V gene encodes CDR1 LNHDA and CDR2 SQIVND (reference sequence). J lost 5 bases, V lost 3 bases, and 4 bases had no gene match. CDR3 length: 15 amino acids. CDR3 amino acids: CASSIWLAGDNEQFF. The sequenced part of the CDR3 DNA is TGTGCCAGTAGTATCTGGCTAGCGGGAGACAATGAG.

This clone has a count of ten or more. The CDR3 end lies 3 residues beyond the end of the read and is filled in from the germline J gene. The chain carries TRBV12-5 and TRBJ2-7; a possible D gene is TRBD2 (5 bases). Per the germline V gene, CDR1 is LGHNT and CDR2 is FRNRAP. Trimming stripped 2 bases from V and 1 base from J, with 9 bases between. The CDR3 runs to 14 residues. The CDR3 sequence: CASGLQRSSYEQYF. Incomplete CDR3 DNA: TGTGCTAGTGGTTTGCAGCGGAGTTCCTACGAG.

This clone was detected ten times or more. The read terminates 3 residues before the CDR3 end, so the remaining end is supplied by the germline J gene. The chain is built from TRBV5-1 and TRBJ1-1; 7 nucleotides match TRBD1. This CDR3 comprises 17 residues. Trimming cost V 1 base and J 0 bases; bases outside gene matches: 9. CDR1 SGHRS and CDR2 YFSETQ come from the germline V gene. The CDR3 sequence is CASSLSGTARMNTEAFF. CDR3 DNA (partial): TGCGCCAGCAGCTTGTCCGGGACAGCGCGAATGAACACTGAA.

For this clone: The read halts 3 residues ahead of the CDR3 end, with the missing end drawn from the germline J gene. The chain recombines TRBV7-2 with TRBJ1-6; 10 bases align to TRBD1. The CDR3 loop spans 15 amino acids. V shed 5 bases and J 10 bases; nucleotides not matched to a gene: 8. CDR1 is SGHTA, CDR2 FQGNSA, per germline. CDR3 in amino acids: CASSSRQGAGSPLHF. The CDR3 DNA, read in part, is TGTGCCAGCAGCAGCAGACAGGGGGCAGGATCACCC.

This clone was seen many times. The read halts 3 residues ahead of the CDR3 end, with the missing end drawn from the germline J gene. The V and J genes are TRBV19 and TRBJ1-5, with D tentatively TRBD1 (6 bases). CDR1 and CDR2 (germline): LNHDA, SQIVND (reference sequence). This CDR3 spans 13 amino acids. Trimming removed 5 bases from V and 6 bases from J, with 11 bases in between. The CDR3 loop reads CASSRDRIQPQHF. CDR3 DNA (partial): TGTGCCAGTAGTCGCGACAGGATTCAGCCC.

At least ten counts were recorded for this clone. The missing CDR3 end, 3 residues past where the read stops, is filled in from the germline J gene. The gene calls are TRBV19 and TRBJ1-5, with D possibly being TRBD1 (5 bases). Germline CDR1 LNHDA, CDR2 SQIVND (reference sequence). Trimming left V 6 bases short and J 4 bases short, with 16 bases between. There are 15 residues in the CDR3. The CDR3: CASSAGHGNNQPQHF. The part of the CDR3 DNA that was read is TGTGCCAGTAGCGCAGGACATGGGAATAATCAGCCC.

This clone was detected many times. The CDR3 extends 3 residues past the end of the read, so its final part is completed from the germline J gene. J is TRBJ2-2 and V is TRBV19; D might be TRBD1 or TRBD2, each matching 6 bases. This CDR3 has 13 residues. The germline V gene encodes CDR1 LNHDA and CDR2 SQIVND (reference sequence). V lost 7 bases to trimming and J lost 7 bases, with 13 bases between them. CDR3 DNA (partial): TGTGCCAGTATCAAACAGGGAGGCGGGGAG. This gives the protein CASIKQGGGE. From start to end, the CDR3 is CASIKQGGGELFF.

This clone has a count of ten or more. Coverage ceases 3 residues before the CDR3 finishes, and the germline J gene fills in the end. V is TRBV20-1 and J is TRBJ2-5; perhaps TRBD1 as D (6 bases). This CDR3 spans 12 amino acids. Germline V lookup: CDR1 DFQATT, CDR2 SNEGSKA (reference sequence). V was shortened by 5 bases and J by 5 bases, with 12 bases between the two germline ends. The CDR3 sequence: CSAPSRGETQYF. Incomplete CDR3 DNA: TGCAGTGCTCCCAGTAGGGGGGAGACC.

This clone was observed many times. The CDR3 end lies 3 residues beyond the end of the read and is filled in from the germline J gene. The rearrangement joins TRBV11-2 to TRBJ2-7; the D gene is possibly TRBD1 (5 bases). V was shortened by 1 base and J by 2 bases, with 6 bases between the two germline ends. The CDR3 has 13 amino acids. In germline, CDR1 is SGHAT, CDR2 FQNNGV. CDR3 in amino acids: CASSLGRAYEQYF. Incomplete CDR3 DNA: TGTGCCAGCAGCTTAGGCAGGGCCTACGAG. The variable domain in full, completed from reference TRBV11-2 and TRBJ2-7, reads EAGVAQSPRYKIIEKRQSVAFWCNPISGHATLYWYQQILGQGPKLLIQFQNNGVVDDSQLPKDRFSAERLKGVDSTLKIQPAKLEDSAVYLCASSLGRAYEQYFGPGTRLTVT.

The sample holds many counts of this clone. The sequence runs out 3 residues before the end of the CDR3; the remainder is reconstructed from the germline J gene. The chain carries TRBV7-9 and TRBJ2-3; tentatively, D is TRBD1 (5 bases). V was cut by 4 bases and J by 3 bases, with 11 bases left in between. CDR3 length: 14 amino acids. The germline gives CDR1 SEHNR, CDR2 FQNEAQ (reference sequence). The covered CDR3 bases are TGTGCCAGCAGCTACGGGCAGGGTACAGATACG. Amino acid sequence: CASSYGQGTDT. The whole CDR3 is CASSYGQGTDTQYF.

This clone was seen at least ten times. The read falls 3 residues short of the CDR3 end, and the missing part is taken from the germline J gene. The rearrangement joins TRBV7-8 to TRBJ2-7; 8 nucleotides line up with TRBD2. CDR1 SGHVS and CDR2 FQNEAQ come from the germline V gene. After removal of 4 bases from V and 6 bases from J, the junction contained 11 bases not matched to a gene. This CDR3 has 15 residues. The CDR3 reads CASSSPSQGTSEQYF. The sequenced part of the CDR3 DNA is TGTGCCAGCAGCTCCCCCTCTCAGGGGACTAGCGAG.

This clone was detected only a few times. A much larger clone lies a single base off, so this may be a read error. The read comes to an end 3 residues before the CDR3 does, leaving the germline J gene to fill in the end. The chain has TRBV11-3 and TRBJ2-5, with 8 positions matching TRBD2. J was trimmed by 4 bases and V by 2 bases; bases with no gene match: 0. Germline values: CDR1 SGHNT, CDR2 YENEEA. The CDR3 consists of 13 residues. CDR3 sequence reads: CASSLTSGETQYF. The sequenced part of the CDR3 DNA is TGTGCCAGCAGCTTAACTAGCGGAGAGACC.

Ten or more counts support this clone. Sequencing ends 3 residues short of the CDR3 end; the germline J gene provides the rest. The chain combines TRBV19 with TRBJ2-3; TRBD2 agrees at 8 bases. In germline, CDR1 is LNHDA, CDR2 SQIVND (reference sequence). Losses at the gene ends were 3 bases for V and 2 bases for J; bases not matched to a gene: 7. This CDR3 has 16 residues. The covered CDR3 bases are TGTGCCAGTAGTATGAGCGGGAGAGGGGACACAGATACG. Translating it yields CASSMSGRGDTDT. The whole CDR3 sequence reads CASSMSGRGDTDTQYF.

This clone appeared many times. One junction end disagrees with the germline gene, perhaps due to a read error. The read terminates 3 residues ahead of where the CDR3 ends, so the germline J gene completes it. The V gene is TRBV2, the J gene TRBJ2-6; D is unclear. The CDR3 extends over 13 amino acids. Germline CDR1 and CDR2: SNHLY and FYNNEI. CDR3 residues: CASREAQANVLTF. The part of the CDR3 DNA that was read is TGTGCCAGCAGGGAAGCTCAGGCCAACGTC.

This clone occurred many times. The part of the CDR3 DNA that was read is TGTGCCACCAGCAGACCAGGGGTAGCGGGCTCCTACGAG. Encoded protein: CATSRPGVAGSYE. The whole CDR3 sequence is CATSRPGVAGSYEQYF. The rearrangement links TRBV15 to TRBJ2-7; TRBD2 might be the D (7 bases). Read data end 3 residues before the CDR3 end; the end is taken from the germline J gene. In germline, CDR1 is LNHNV, CDR2 YYDKDF (reference sequence). CDR3 size: 16 residues. The ends were cut back, 2 bases at V and 0 bases at J, with 14 bases in the middle.

This clone was seen ten or more times. The sequenced fragment ends 3 residues before the CDR3 boundary, so the rest is inferred from the germline J gene. This chain uses TRBV20-1 with TRBJ2-1, with 9 nucleotides matching TRBD1. This CDR3 has 17 amino acids. Germline CDR1 DFQATT, CDR2 SNEGSKA (reference sequence). Trimming removed 7 bases from V and 0 bases from J; junction bases left unmatched: 13. CDR3 DNA (partial): TGCAGTGTACCGATTTTAGACAGGGGGAGCTCCTACAATGAG. Translation: CSVPILDRGSSYNE. From start to end, the CDR3 is CSVPILDRGSSYNEQFF.

This clone was observed at least ten times. The CDR3 extends 3 residues past the end of the read, so its final part is completed from the germline J gene. This chain uses TRBV6-2 or TRBV6-3 with TRBJ1-1; weak D call: TRBD1 (6 bases). Germline assignment: CDR1 MNHEY and CDR2 SVGEGT. This CDR3 contains 11 residues. CDR3 in amino acids: CASSYQGRAFF. CDR3 bases read: TGTGCCAGCAGTTACCAGGGGAGG.

This clone was counted ten times or more. The CDR3 is cut off 3 residues early in the read; its end comes from the germline J gene. The chain joins TRBV30 to TRBJ2-1; D is ambiguous. Germline V CDR1 and CDR2: GTSNPN, SVGIG (reference sequence). The CDR3 is made up of 12 amino acids. V gave up 1 base and J gave up 9 bases, with 10 bases separating them. CDR3 DNA (partial): TGTGCCTGGAGTGACTTGAACCCTGAG. Protein sequence: CAWSDLNPE. The complete CDR3 reads CAWSDLNPEQFF.

This clone was counted at least ten times. Sequencing ends 3 residues short of the CDR3 end; the germline J gene provides the rest. The chain is built from TRBV19 and TRBJ2-1, with 9 bases fitting TRBD2. There are 14 residues in the CDR3. Germline V gene sequence: CDR1 LNHDA, CDR2 SQIVND (reference sequence). J was trimmed by 7 bases and V by 5 bases; bases with no gene match: 6. CDR3 DNA, as far as it was read: TGTGCCAGTAGTCCAATAGCGGGAGTTAATGAG. Its translation: CASSPIAGVNE. The whole CDR3 sequence is CASSPIAGVNEQFF.

The DNA read from the CDR3 is TGTGCCAGTCGGACTCTCTCGAACACCGGGGAG. Its translation is CASRTLSNTGE. The entire CDR3 reads CASRTLSNTGELFF. The rearrangement joins TRBV19 to TRBJ2-2, with a weak D call TRBD2 (5 bases). The read stops 3 residues short of the end of the CDR3; the missing end is completed from the germline J gene. Looked up from germline, CDR1 is LNHDA and CDR2 is SQIVND (reference sequence). CDR3 length: 14 amino acids. The V end lost 8 bases, the J end lost 0 bases, and 10 bases lay between the germline ends.

With respect to this clone: The read is 3 residues too short to cover the CDR3 end, so that end is filled in from the germline J gene. The sample has other DNA sequences that encode this CDR3 too. The chain uses TRBV2 and TRBJ1-3; TRBD1 matches at 10 bases. The V gene end was trimmed by 8 bases and the J gene end by 2 bases; junction bases not matched to a gene: 3. The CDR3 has 14 residues. Looked up from germline, CDR1 is SNHLY and CDR2 is FYNNEI. The CDR3 DNA, read in part, is TGTGCCAGCGGGGACAGGGGCACTGGAAACACC. This translates into CASGDRGTGNT. The complete CDR3 sequence is CASGDRGTGNTIYF.

This clone was counted many times. The read comes to an end 3 residues before the CDR3 does, leaving the germline J gene to fill in the end. The chain recombines TRBV19 with TRBJ2-1; D might be TRBD1 (6 bases). Trimming left V 5 bases short and J 6 bases short, with 14 bases between. The CDR3 length is 14 residues. Germline CDR1 is LNHDA and CDR2 is SQIVND (reference sequence). CDR3 amino acids: CASSEDRLGNEQFF. The DNA read from the CDR3 is TGTGCCAGTAGTGAGGACAGATTGGGCAATGAG.

Of note for this clone: The CDR3 end lies 3 residues beyond the end of the read and is filled in from the germline J gene. This sequence joins TRBV23-1 and TRBJ2-7; 9 bases agree with TRBD1. TRBV23-1 counts as an open reading frame of uncertain function. The CDR3 spans 13 residues. J lost 5 bases, V lost 4 bases, and 3 bases had no gene match. CDR3 protein: CASSPGTGNEQYF. CDR3 DNA, as far as it was read: TGCGCCAGCAGTCCCGGGACAGGGAACGAG.

Ten or more counts support this clone. At one end the junction does not follow the germline gene, possibly because of a read error. The CDR3 protein is CASSQGARGRDYEQYF. The CDR3 DNA, read in part, is TGCGCCAGCAGCCAAGGCGCAAGGGGGAGAGACTACGAG. V gene TRBV4-2 combines with J gene TRBJ2-7; D is perhaps TRBD1 (6 bases). The sequenced fragment ends 3 residues before the CDR3 boundary, so the rest is inferred from the germline J gene. CDR3 size: 16 residues. The germline CDR1 and CDR2 sequences are LGHNA and YNFKEQ.